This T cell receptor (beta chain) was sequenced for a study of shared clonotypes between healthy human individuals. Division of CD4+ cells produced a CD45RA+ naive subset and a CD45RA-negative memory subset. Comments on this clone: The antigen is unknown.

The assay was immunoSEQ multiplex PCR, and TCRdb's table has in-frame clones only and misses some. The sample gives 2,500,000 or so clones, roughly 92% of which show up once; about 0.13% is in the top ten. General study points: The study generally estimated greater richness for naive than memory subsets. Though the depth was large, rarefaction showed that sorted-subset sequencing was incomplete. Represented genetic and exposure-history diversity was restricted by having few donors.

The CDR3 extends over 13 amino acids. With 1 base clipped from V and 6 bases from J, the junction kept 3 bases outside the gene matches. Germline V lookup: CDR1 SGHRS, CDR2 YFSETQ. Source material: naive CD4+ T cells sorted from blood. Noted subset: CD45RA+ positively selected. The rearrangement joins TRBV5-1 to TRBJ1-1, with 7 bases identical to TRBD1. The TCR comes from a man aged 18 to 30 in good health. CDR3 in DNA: TGCGCCAGCAGCTTGTGGCAGGGGGCTGAAGCTTTCTTT. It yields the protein CASSLWQGAEAFF.